The source of this T cell receptor beta chain is a study of shared clonotypes between healthy human individuals. Each of the donors was a healthy adult who was HIV-negative and had not had a recent acute infection or vaccination. The donors were all Caucasian adults (living in Nashville, Tennessee). Notes on this clone: With a far larger clone one base away, a read error is the likely cause. Within the sample, other DNA sequences also encode this same CDR3.

Every subset's genomic DNA went evenly onto several immunoSEQ plates. Only in-frame clones appear in the TCRdb table, and some are missing; sequencing was by immunoSEQ multiplex PCR. The sample has some 96,000 clones; roughly 45% are singletons. The CDR3 is 14 residues long. Germline lookup yields CDR1 MNHEY and CDR2 SMNVEV (reference sequence). V shed 8 bases and J shed 2 bases, with 15 bases lying between them. The chain has TRBV27 and TRBJ1-1, with D unresolved. The sample comprised PBMCs. The origin of this receptor is a woman aged 40-49 years in good health. Some clones in this sample may be carry-over from other donors' samples. Here the CDR3 DNA reads TGTGCCAGCGGGCGAGCAGGAGCTAACACTGAAGCTTTCTTT. This translates into CASGRAGANTEAFF.